Each of the 20 T cell receptor beta chains below was sequenced from the same sample in a study of a mutant IDH1 vaccine in newly diagnosed glioma. Here immunoSEQ multiplex PCR was the method, and the copy in TCRdb shows in-frame clones only, minus some. The sample has tens of thousands of clones; 84% are singletons. Time point noted: week 23, last vaccination. Doses consisted of 300 ug of mutant IDH1 20-mer peptide each, paired with topical imiquimod. Their antigens are not known. Sequenced material: PBMCs, taken from a glioma patient whose treatment included an IDH1 peptide vaccine. The receptors here all came from a young man with glioma.

This chain connects TRBV5-1 to TRBJ2-3; 8 bases agree with TRBD2. The CDR3 has 15 amino acids. V was clipped by 3 bases and J by 6 bases; unmatched bases: 9. Germline assignment: CDR1 SGHRS and CDR2 YFSETQ. CDR3 sequence reads: CASSSLSGGQDTQYF. CDR3 bases: TGCGCCAGCAGCTCCTTGTCGGGGGGGCAGGATACGCAGTATTTT.

The rearrangement uses TRBV5-4 and TRBJ1-4; D perhaps matches TRBD1 (5 bases). The length of the CDR3 is 15 residues. V dropped 1 base and J dropped 5 bases, with 12 bases sitting between them. Germline values: CDR1 SGHNT, CDR2 YYREEE (reference sequence). The CDR3 reads CASSLNGARNEKLFF. CDR3 in DNA: TGTGCCAGCAGCTTGAACGGGGCAAGGAATGAAAAACTGTTTTTT.

V and J are TRBV6-5 and TRBJ1-6, with a weak D call TRBD1 (6 bases). CDR1 is MNHEY and CDR2 is SVGAGI in the germline V gene. V lost 5 bases and J lost 8, with 16 bases in between. This CDR3 has 15 residues. The CDR3 reads CASSTTGTTYSPLHF. The CDR3 DNA reads as TGTGCCAGCAGTACCACAGGGACTACCTATTCACCCCTCCACTTT.

V and J are TRBV6-1 and TRBJ2-2, with D unclear. Trimming removed 8 bases from V and 6 bases from J, with 10 bases in between. Germline V lookup: CDR1 MNHNS, CDR2 SASEGT. The CDR3 runs to 12 residues. CDR3 sequence reads: CASAPPAGELFF. In DNA, the CDR3 is TGTGCCAGCGCCCCCCCCGCCGGGGAGCTGTTTTTT.

The chain recombines TRBV6-5 with TRBJ1-2, with no clear D. The V end lost 5 bases, the J end lost 2 bases, and 9 bases lay between the germline ends. Germline-derived CDR1 and CDR2 are MNHEY and SVGAGI. The CDR3 is 13 residues long. The CDR3 region has the DNA TGTGCCAGCAGTCCGTCGGTCAACTATGGCTACACCTTC. The encoded protein is CASSPSVNYGYTF.

CDR3 residues: CASRLRRAGNEKLFF. In DNA form, the CDR3 reads TGTGCCAGCAGGCTGAGGAGGGCGGGAAATGAAAAACTGTTTTTT. The J gene is TRBJ1-4, the V gene TRBV6-1; D remains unclear. V was shortened by 6 bases and J by 5 bases, with 16 bases between the two germline ends. Looked up from germline, CDR1 is MNHNS and CDR2 is SASEGT. The length of the CDR3 is 15 residues.

The rearrangement links TRBV5-8 to TRBJ1-1; D gene ambiguous. The CDR3 sequence is 13 residues long. Germline V gene lookup returns CDR1 SGHTS and CDR2 YDEGEE. Trimming removed 5 bases from V and 1 base from J, with 9 bases in between. The CDR3 here is CASRGGWNTEAFF. CDR3 DNA: TGTGCCAGCAGGGGCGGGTGGAACACTGAAGCTTTCTTT.

This chain connects TRBV15 to TRBJ1-1; maybe TRBD1 (5 bases). Germline V CDR1 and CDR2: LNHNV, YYDKDF (reference sequence). There are 13 residues in the CDR3. The V end was cut by 2 bases, the J end by 5 bases, with 9 bases between. The CDR3 reads CATSRWGGTEAFF. In DNA form, the CDR3 reads TGTGCCACCAGCAGATGGGGGGGGACTGAAGCTTTCTTT.

This chain connects TRBV7-2 to TRBJ2-7; D ambiguous. The CDR3 loop spans 13 amino acids. V was shortened by 5 bases and J by 1 base, with 9 bases between the two germline ends. Germline values: CDR1 SGHTA, CDR2 FQGNSA. The CDR3 sequence: CASSNDLSYEQYF. CDR3 nucleotide sequence: TGTGCCAGCAGCAACGATTTGTCCTACGAGCAGTACTTC. The full variable domain, with the rest looked up from reference TRBV7-2 and TRBJ2-7, is GAGVSQSPSNKVTEKGKDVELRCDPISGHTALYWYRQSLGQGLEFLIYFQGNSAPDKSGLPSDRFSAERTGGSVSTLTIQRTQQEDSAVYLCASSNDLSYEQYFGPGTRLTVT.

This clone was detected only a few times. This rearrangement joins TRBV30 to TRBJ1-1, with TRBD1 matching 12 bases. The germline CDR1 and CDR2 sequences are GTSNPN and SVGIG (reference sequence). CDR3 length: 15 residues. V gave up 4 bases and J gave up 6 bases; unmatched junction bases: 9. The CDR3 spells CAWIAWDRGPSEAFF. The CDR3 nucleotides read TGTGCCTGGATAGCATGGGACAGGGGGCCGTCTGAAGCTTTCTTT. Full variable domain (rest looked up from reference TRBV30 and TRBJ1-1): SQTIHQWPATLVQPVGSPLSLECTVEGTSNPNLYWYRQAAGRGLQLLFYSVGIGQISSEVPQNLSASRPQDRQFILSSKKLLLSDSGFYLCAWIAWDRGPSEAFFGQGTRLTVV.

CDR3: CATSRGTDRSSTGELFF. CDR3 coding DNA: TGTGCCACCAGCAGAGGAACTGATAGAAGTTCCACCGGGGAGCTGTTTTTT. V and J are TRBV15 and TRBJ2-2, with D hard to call. The CDR3 contains 17 residues. V lost 1 base and J lost 4, with 16 bases in between. Germline lookup yields CDR1 LNHNV and CDR2 YYDKDF (reference sequence).

J is TRBJ2-1 and V is TRBV6-5, with TRBD1 as a possible D gene (6 bases). The germline gives CDR1 MNHEY, CDR2 SVGAGI. This CDR3 is built from 14 residues. The V end lost 8 bases, the J end lost 7 bases, and 18 bases lay between the germline ends. The CDR3 DNA is TGTGCCAGCGGGGTTGGAGCAGGGGAGAATGAGCAGTTCTTC. Translation: CASGVGAGENEQFF.

This clone was counted a few times. The chain joins TRBV9 to TRBJ2-5, with 10 bases aligning to TRBD2. The CDR3 totals 16 residues. CDR1 and CDR2 from the germline V gene are SGDLS and YYNGEE. The V segment lost 0 bases and the J segment 0 bases; nucleotides outside the gene matches: 2. CDR3 coding DNA: TGTGCCAGCAGCGTAGTAGCGGGAGGTCACCAAGAGACCCAGTACTTC. Protein product: CASSVVAGGHQETQYF.

The chain has TRBV5-4 and TRBJ2-1; D is undetermined. V lost 2 bases and J lost 5, with 8 bases in between. This CDR3 comprises 13 residues. Germline CDR1 reads SGHNT; CDR2 reads YYREEE (reference sequence). The CDR3 DNA reads TGTGCCAGCAGCTTCGGCAGCAACAATGAGCAGTTCTTC. Translation: CASSFGSNNEQFF.

This chain uses TRBV7-8 with TRBJ2-1; 10 positions match TRBD2. With V trimmed by 5 bases and J by 5 bases, 3 bases remained unmatched. The CDR3 loop spans 14 amino acids. CDR1 and CDR2 from the germline V gene are SGHVS and FQNEAQ. The CDR3 reads CASSPSGGDNEQFF. The CDR3 DNA sequence: TGTGCCAGCAGCCCTAGCGGGGGAGACAATGAGCAGTTCTTC.

The chain recombines TRBV25-1 with TRBJ2-5, with TRBD2 matching over 8 bases. CDR3 length: 14 residues. The V and J ends lost 5 bases and 1 base, in that order; junction bases with no gene match: 3. Germline V gene data show CDR1 as MGHDK and CDR2 as SYGVNS. The CDR3 region is CASSKLAVQETQYF. Written as DNA, the CDR3 is TGTGCCAGCAGTAAACTAGCGGTCCAAGAGACCCAGTACTTC.

The chain is built from TRBV28 and TRBJ2-7, with D tentatively TRBD1 (6 bases). Germline CDR1 is MDHEN and CDR2 is SYDVKM. The V end lost 10 bases, the J end lost 4 bases, and 20 bases lay between the germline ends. The CDR3 has 14 amino acids. In DNA form, the CDR3 reads TGTGCCATCTTAGGGGGTCTCGGTACTTACGAGCAGTACTTC. It codes for CAILGGLGTYEQYF.

The rearrangement uses TRBV7-9 and TRBJ2-7; the match to TRBD1 covers 10 bases. Germline V CDR1 and CDR2: SEHNR, FQNEAQ (reference sequence). Trimming at V came to 5 bases and at J to 4 bases, leaving 5 bases not matched to a gene. This CDR3 contains 14 residues. The CDR3 DNA sequence: TGTGCCAGCAGCACCGACAGGGGGCATTACGAGCAGTACTTC. Its protein product is CASSTDRGHYEQYF.

This clone was counted only a few times. The CDR3 is CASILDRGKETQYF. The CDR3 DNA follows: TGTGCCAGCATCTTGGACAGGGGCAAAGAGACCCAGTACTTC. The chain joins TRBV7-9 to TRBJ2-5; 9 bases are a match to TRBD1. This CDR3 is 14 amino acids long. V shed 7 bases, J shed 3 bases, and the junction held 6 bases outside the gene matches. CDR1 SEHNR and CDR2 FQNEAQ come from the germline V gene (reference sequence).

The chain links TRBV7-9 to TRBJ1-6, with D perhaps TRBD1 (6 bases). Trimming removed 1 base from V and 3 bases from J, with 10 bases in between. This CDR3 spans 16 amino acids. CDR1 and CDR2 from the germline V gene are SEHNR and FQNEAQ (reference sequence). The CDR3 loop is CASSLGQGFYNSPLHF. The CDR3 region has the DNA TGTGCCAGCAGCTTAGGGCAGGGGTTCTATAATTCACCCCTCCACTTT.